This T cell receptor (beta chain) was obtained from a study of cytomegalovirus exposure and HLA in healthy donors. Of note for this clone: What it binds is not known.

Notes on the study in general: The later analysis indicated that the majority of CMV-associated TCR beta chains appeared HLA-restricted.

The J segment lost 4 bases and the V segment lost 0 bases, leaving 8 bases of the junction unmatched. Germline V gene lookup returns CDR1 LGHNA and CDR2 YSLEER. This CDR3 has 16 residues. PCR involved 60 Vbeta and 13 Jbeta primers. Per the study methods: An analysis that came later counted 80 million or so unique TCR beta chains, 9 million to 12 million shared. Sequenced by immunoSEQ multiplex PCR; TCRdb stores in-frame clones only, minus some. For V, J and clone size, that table is used; D and trimming come from the DNA. The sample carries approximately 200,000 clones, around 82% recorded once. V gene TRBV4-3 combines with J gene TRBJ1-2; 7 nucleotides line up with TRBD1. The sequence derives from a boy aged 5-17 years in good health and CMV-seronegative. The sample comprised PBMCs. The chain's CDR3 is CASSQEARGISYGYTF. The CDR3 region has the DNA TGCGCCAGCAGCCAAGAGGCCAGGGGGATCTCCTATGGCTACACCTTC.